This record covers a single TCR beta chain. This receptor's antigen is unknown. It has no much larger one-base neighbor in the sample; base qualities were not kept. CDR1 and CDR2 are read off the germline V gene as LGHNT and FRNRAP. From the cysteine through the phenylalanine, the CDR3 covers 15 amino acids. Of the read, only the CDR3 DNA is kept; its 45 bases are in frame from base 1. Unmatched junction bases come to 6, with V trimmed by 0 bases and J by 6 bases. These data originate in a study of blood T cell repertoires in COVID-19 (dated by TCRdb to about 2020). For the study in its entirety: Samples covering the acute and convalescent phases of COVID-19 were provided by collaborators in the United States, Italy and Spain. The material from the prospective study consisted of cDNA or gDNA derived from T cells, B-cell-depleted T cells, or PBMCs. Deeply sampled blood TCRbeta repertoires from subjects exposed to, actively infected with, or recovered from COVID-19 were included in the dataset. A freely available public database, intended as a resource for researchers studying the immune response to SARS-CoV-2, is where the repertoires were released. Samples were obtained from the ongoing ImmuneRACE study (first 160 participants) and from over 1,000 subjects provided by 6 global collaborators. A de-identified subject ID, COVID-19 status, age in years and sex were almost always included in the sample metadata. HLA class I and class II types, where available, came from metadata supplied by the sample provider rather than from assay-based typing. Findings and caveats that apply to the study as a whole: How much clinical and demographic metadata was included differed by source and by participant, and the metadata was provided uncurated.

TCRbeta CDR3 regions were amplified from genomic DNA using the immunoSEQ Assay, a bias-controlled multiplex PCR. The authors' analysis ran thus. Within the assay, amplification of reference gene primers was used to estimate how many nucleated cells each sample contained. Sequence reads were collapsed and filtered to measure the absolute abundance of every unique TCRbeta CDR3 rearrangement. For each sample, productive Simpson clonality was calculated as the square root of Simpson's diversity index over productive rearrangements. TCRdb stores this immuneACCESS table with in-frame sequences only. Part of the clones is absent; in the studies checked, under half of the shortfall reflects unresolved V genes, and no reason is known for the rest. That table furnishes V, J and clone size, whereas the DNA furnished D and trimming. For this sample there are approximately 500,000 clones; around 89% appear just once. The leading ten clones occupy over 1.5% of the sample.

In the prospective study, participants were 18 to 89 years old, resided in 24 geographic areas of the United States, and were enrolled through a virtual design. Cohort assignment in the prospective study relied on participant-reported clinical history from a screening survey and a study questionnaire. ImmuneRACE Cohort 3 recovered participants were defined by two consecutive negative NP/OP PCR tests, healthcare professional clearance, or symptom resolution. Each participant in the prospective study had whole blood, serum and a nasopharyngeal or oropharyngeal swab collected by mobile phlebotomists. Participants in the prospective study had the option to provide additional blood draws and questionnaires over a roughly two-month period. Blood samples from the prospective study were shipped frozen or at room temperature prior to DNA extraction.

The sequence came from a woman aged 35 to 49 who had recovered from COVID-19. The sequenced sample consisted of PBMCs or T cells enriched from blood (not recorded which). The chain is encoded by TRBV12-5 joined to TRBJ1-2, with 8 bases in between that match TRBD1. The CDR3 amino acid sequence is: CASGLVFGQGNGYTF. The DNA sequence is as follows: TGTGCTAGTGGTTTGGTATTCGGACAGGGCAATGGCTACACCTTC.